The rows below give T cell receptor beta chains drawn from one sample of a study of T cell responses to AZD1222 COVID-19 vaccine. Libraries were prepared by immunoSEQ multiplex PCR; TCRdb keeps only in-frame clonotypes and omits some of them. The sample lists fewer than 35,000 clones, 91% occurring once. The sequencing here drew on peripheral blood, taken on day 0 of AZD1222 vaccination. These receptor sequences come from an adult in good health. CDR3s include the opening cysteine and the closing phenylalanine or tryptophan. A D gene is named only where the DNA matches it firmly. Expanded clones are given a class, and other clones once, few, many or no size at all.

J gene | V gene | D gene | clone size | CDR3 protein | CDR3 DNA
TRBJ1-6 | TRBV5-8 | TRBD1 | NA | CASSSGTDFLNLHF | TGTGCCAGCAGCTCGGGGACAGATTTTCTGAACCTCCACTTT
TRBJ1-1 | TRBV9 | TRBD1 | NA | CASSVVGQGGTEAFF | TGTGCCAGCAGCGTAGTGGGACAGGGAGGCACTGAAGCTTTCTTT
TRBJ2-5 | TRBV7-2 | NA | NA | CASSEGRETQYF | TGTGCCAGCAGCGAAGGACGAGAGACCCAGTACTTC
TRBJ2-2 | TRBV7-7 | NA | NA | CASSRAGPAGELFF | TGTGCCAGCAGCCGGGCCGGGCCGGCCGGGGAGCTGTTTTTT
TRBJ2-7 | TRBV3-1/TRBV3-2 | TRBD1 | NA | CASSHTGTGVYEQYF | TGTGCCAGCAGCCATACCGGGACAGGTGTCTACGAGCAGTACTTC
TRBJ1-2 | TRBV5-6 | NA | NA | CASSPPGRVNYGYTF | TGTGCCAGCAGCCCGCCCGGGAGGGTGAACTATGGCTACACCTTC
TRBJ1-3 | TRBV27 | NA | NA | CASSLWGGRGNTIYF | TGTGCCAGCAGTTTATGGGGTGGTCGCGGAAACACCATATATTTT
TRBJ1-2 | TRBV19 | NA | NA | CATSRPGPINYGYTF | TGTGCCACCAGTAGGCCGGGACCGATTAACTATGGCTACACCTTC
TRBJ2-7 | TRBV28 | NA | NA | CASSLRPIKRLYEQYF | TGTGCCAGCAGTTTAAGGCCAATTAAAAGACTCTACGAGCAGTACTTC
TRBJ1-6 | TRBV6-5 | NA | NA | CASTDPQLYNSPLHF | TGTGCCAGCACAGACCCTCAACTTTATAATTCACCCCTCCACTTT
TRBJ1-6 | TRBV5-5 | TRBD1 | NA | CASSRTGDNSPLHF | TGTGCCAGCAGCCGGACAGGGGATAATTCACCCCTCCACTTT
TRBJ1-1 | TRBV3-1/TRBV3-2 | NA | NA | CASSQDLGRRAEAFF | TGTGCCAGCAGCCAGGACCTAGGAAGGCGAGCTGAAGCTTTCTTT
TRBJ2-6 | TRBV6-5 | NA | NA | CASSIGANVLTF | TGTGCCAGCAGTATTGGGGCCAACGTCCTGACTTTC
TRBJ1-1 | TRBV12-3/TRBV12-4 | NA | NA | CASSRTSHTEAFF | TGTGCCAGCAGTCGGACCAGCCACACTGAAGCTTTCTTT
TRBJ1-1 | TRBV7-2 | NA | NA | CASRALRGQNTEAFF | TGTGCCAGCAGAGCCCTTAGGGGACAGAACACTGAAGCTTTCTTT
TRBJ1-5 | TRBV7-2 | TRBD1 | NA | CASSVQGTGGNQPQHF | TGTGCCAGCAGCGTCCAGGGGACAGGAGGCAATCAGCCCCAGCATTTT
TRBJ2-1 | TRBV24-1 | NA | NA | CATSDFGQGEQFF | TGTGCCACCAGTGATTTCGGGCAAGGTGAGCAGTTCTTC
TRBJ1-3 | TRBV4-3 | NA | NA | CASSPGRENTIYF | TGCGCCAGCAGCCCTGGACGGGAAAACACCATATATTTT
TRBJ1-5 | TRBV7-6 | NA | NA | CASSLRPGFNQPQHF | TGTGCCAGCAGCTTGAGGCCTGGGTTTAATCAGCCCCAGCATTTT
TRBJ1-2 | TRBV15 | TRBD1 | few | CATSSTGGTTYGYTF | TGTGCCACCAGCAGTACAGGGGGTACTACTTATGGCTACACCTTC
TRBJ1-3 | TRBV3-1/TRBV3-2 | NA | NA | CASGKAGNTIYF | TGTGCCAGCGGCAAGGCTGGAAACACCATATATTTT
TRBJ1-2 | TRBV30 | NA | few | CAWSVQEQAGGYTF | TGTGCCTGGAGTGTACAAGAACAGGCTGGGGGCTACACCTTC
TRBJ1-5 | TRBV19 | NA | NA | CASSINSRNQPQHF | TGTGCCAGTAGTATTAACAGCCGCAATCAGCCCCAGCATTTT
TRBJ2-1 | TRBV30 | TRBD2 | once | CAWRIKAGGPGLYNEQFF | TGTGCCTGGAGGATTAAAGCGGGGGGGCCAGGATTATACAATGAGCAGTTCTTC